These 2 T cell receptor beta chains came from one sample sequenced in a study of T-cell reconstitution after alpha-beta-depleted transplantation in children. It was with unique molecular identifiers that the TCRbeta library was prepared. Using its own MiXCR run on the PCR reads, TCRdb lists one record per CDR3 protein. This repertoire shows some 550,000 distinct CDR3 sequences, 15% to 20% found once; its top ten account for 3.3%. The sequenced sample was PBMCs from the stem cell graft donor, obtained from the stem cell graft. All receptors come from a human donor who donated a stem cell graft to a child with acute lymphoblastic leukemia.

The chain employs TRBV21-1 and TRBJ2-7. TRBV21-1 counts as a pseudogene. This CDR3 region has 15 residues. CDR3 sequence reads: CASSKGGSLAYEQYF. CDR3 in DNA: TGTGCCAGCAGCAAAGGGGGTAGCCTGGCCTACGAGCAGTACTTC.

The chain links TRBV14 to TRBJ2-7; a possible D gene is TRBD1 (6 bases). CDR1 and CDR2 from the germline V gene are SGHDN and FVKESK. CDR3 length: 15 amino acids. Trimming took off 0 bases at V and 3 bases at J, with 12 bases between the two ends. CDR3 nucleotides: TGTGCCAGCAGCCAAGAAGTTGTCAGGGGCTACGAGCAGTACTTC. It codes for CASSQEVVRGYEQYF. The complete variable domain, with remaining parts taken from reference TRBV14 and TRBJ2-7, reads EAGVTQFPSHSVIEKGQTVTLRCDPISGHDNLYWYRRVMGKEIKFLLHFVKESKQDESGMPNNRFLAERTGGTYSTLKVQPAELEDSGVYFCASSQEVVRGYEQYFGPGTRLTVT.